This T cell receptor beta chain derives from a study of blood T cells in healthy people across ages. No fewer than 7 million PBMCs went into each sample. Extractions gave at least 5.5 micrograms of total RNA per sample. Study-level results: More naive CD4+ cells and higher diversity were found in long-lived than in aged donors.

The table lists this clonotype with a few counts. What it binds is not known. CDR1 and CDR2 (germline): MDHEN, SYDVKM. The CDR3 totals 15 residues. V lost 6 bases and J lost 2; bases outside the gene matches: 9. The second PCR ran about 6 to 12 cycles with a sample-barcoded 5' primer and J-beta primers. TCRdb re-analysed the 5' RACE reads in MiXCR, keeping a single row per CDR3 protein. There are about a million distinct CDR3 sequences in the sample; roughly half occur only once, and about a fifth lies in the top ten. The source is a woman aged 60-70 years in good health. The sample was blood. The gene calls are TRBV28 and TRBJ2-7, with 8 bases lining up with TRBD2. The CDR3 DNA reads as TGTGCCAGCAGCCTAGCGGGCAGCCTAACCTACGAGCAGTACTTC. Amino acid sequence: CASSLAGSLTYEQYF. Supplemented by reference TRBV28 and TRBJ2-7, the full variable domain reads DVKVTQSSRYLVKRTGEKVFLECVQDMDHENMFWYRQDPGLGLRLIYFSYDVKMKEKGDIPEGYSVSREKKERFSLILESASTNQTSMYLCASSLAGSLTYEQYFGPGTRLTVT.